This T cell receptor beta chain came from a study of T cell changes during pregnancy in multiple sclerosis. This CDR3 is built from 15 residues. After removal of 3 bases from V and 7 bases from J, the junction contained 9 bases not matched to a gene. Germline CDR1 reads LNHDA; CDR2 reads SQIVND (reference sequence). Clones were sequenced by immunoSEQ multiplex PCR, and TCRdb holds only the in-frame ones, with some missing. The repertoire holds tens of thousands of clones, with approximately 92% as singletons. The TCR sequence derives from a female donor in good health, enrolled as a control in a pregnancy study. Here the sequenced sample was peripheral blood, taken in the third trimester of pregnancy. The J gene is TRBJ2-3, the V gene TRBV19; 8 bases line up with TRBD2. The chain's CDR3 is CASSIGSGNLNTQYF. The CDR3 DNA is TGTGCCAGTAGTATTGGTAGCGGGAATTTAAATACGCAGTATTTT. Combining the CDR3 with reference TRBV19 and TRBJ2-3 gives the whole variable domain DGGITQSPKYLFRKEGQNVTLSCEQNLNHDAMYWYRQDPGQGLRLIYYSQIVNDFQKGDIAEGYSVSREKKESFPLTVTSAQKNPTAFYLCASSIGSGNLNTQYFGPGTRLTVL.